Below are 21 T cell receptor beta chains sequenced from a single sample in a study of blood T cell repertoires in COVID-19. Generated by immunoSEQ multiplex PCR, the TCRdb table keeps only in-frame clones and is missing some. This sample has about 76,000 clones, with approximately 85% found just once. Sequencing was done on a sample of peripheral blood. Receptors were obtained from a human donor in a cohort sampled during active COVID-19.

The V gene is TRBV10-3, the J gene TRBJ2-3, with 7 bases aligning to TRBD1. In germline, CDR1 is ENHRY, CDR2 SYGVKD. J gave up 5 bases and V 3 bases, and 8 bases lay outside the gene matches. This CDR3 spans 15 amino acids. CDR3 nucleotide sequence: TGTGCCATCAGTGATATATTTAGGGGGCAAGATACGCAGTATTTT. Translating gives CAISDIFRGQDTQYF.

This chain connects TRBV7-2 to TRBJ2-5; 7 bases agree with TRBD1. This CDR3 has 14 residues. Germline V gene sequence: CDR1 SGHTA, CDR2 FQGNSA. The V and J ends lost 6 bases and 1 base, in that order; junction bases with no gene match: 5. Here the CDR3 DNA reads TGTGCCAGCAGGGGGAACAGGGGCCAAGAGACCCAGTACTTC. Its protein is CASRGNRGQETQYF.

The V gene is TRBV11-2, the J gene TRBJ2-3, with a tentative D call TRBD2 (6 bases). The CDR3 has 15 amino acids. Per germline, CDR1 SGHAT and CDR2 FQNNGV. Trimming pared 5 bases from V and 1 base from J, leaving 13 bases between. The DNA of the CDR3 is TGTGCCAGCAGCGAACTGCGGGGAGGCACAGATACGCAGTATTTT. This sequence encodes CASSELRGGTDTQYF.

The V call is TRBV2, the J call TRBJ2-7; TRBD2 matches 16 bases. The CDR3 length is 16 residues. J gave up 2 bases and V 11 bases, and 9 bases lay outside the gene matches. Germline V gene sequence: CDR1 SNHLY, CDR2 FYNNEI. The CDR3 sequence is CAVRGLAGGATYEQYF. The DNA for the CDR3 is TGTGCCGTAAGGGGACTAGCGGGGGGGGCAACCTACGAGCAGTACTTC.

The V gene is TRBV27, the J gene TRBJ1-4, with 10 bases identical to TRBD1. CDR1 is MNHEY and CDR2 is SMNVEV in the germline V gene (reference sequence). The junction had 2 bases not matched to a gene; V was cut back by 0 bases and J by 7 bases. The CDR3 runs 15 residues. This CDR3 reads CASSLSGQGFEKLFF. DNA for the CDR3: TGTGCCAGCAGTTTATCGGGACAGGGGTTTGAAAAACTGTTTTTT.

This chain links TRBV7-9 with TRBJ1-1; 7 bases are shared with TRBD1. With 1 base clipped from V and 0 bases from J, the junction kept 2 bases outside the gene matches. Germline lookup yields CDR1 SEHNR and CDR2 FQNEAQ (reference sequence). CDR3 length: 15 residues. The CDR3 DNA reads as TGTGCCAGCAGCTTAGGAAGGGGGCTGAACACTGAAGCTTTCTTT. It translates to CASSLGRGLNTEAFF.

This clone was recorded once. The chain joins TRBV18 to TRBJ2-7; TRBD1 might be the D (7 bases). This CDR3 is built from 14 residues. V gave up 6 bases and J gave up 2 bases, with 14 bases separating them. CDR1 KGHSH and CDR2 LQKENI come from the germline V gene. CDR3 sequence reads: CASSGGQTPYEQYF. The CDR3 nucleotides read TGTGCCAGCTCGGGGGGACAGACACCCTACGAGCAGTACTTC.

The chain employs TRBV5-1 and TRBJ1-5; 8 bases align to TRBD1. The CDR3 runs to 12 residues. Germline-derived CDR1 and CDR2 are SGHRS and YFSETQ. J gave up 7 bases and V 7 bases, and 4 bases lay outside the gene matches. This chain's CDR3 is CASVGQEQPQHF. DNA for the CDR3: TGCGCCAGCGTGGGACAGGAACAGCCCCAGCATTTT. Full variable domain (outside the CDR3, taken from reference TRBV5-1 and TRBJ1-5): KAGVTQTPRYLIKTRGQQVTLSCSPISGHRSVSWYQQTPGQGLQFLFEYFSETQRNKGNFPGRFSGRQFSNSRSEMNVSTLELGDSALYLCASVGQEQPQHFGDGTRLSIL.

This chain connects TRBV28 to TRBJ1-2; 7 nucleotides match TRBD1. Germline loops: CDR1 MDHEN, CDR2 SYDVKM. This CDR3 has 17 residues. Trimming at V came to 2 bases and at J to 6 bases, leaving 15 bases not matched to a gene. CDR3 DNA sequence: TGTGCCAGCAGTTTAAGAATTGCCGACAGGGAAGGGGATGGCTACACCTTC. Amino acid sequence: CASSLRIADREGDGYTF.

The rearrangement joins TRBV7-3 to TRBJ1-1; tentative D call: TRBD1 (5 bases). The CDR3 spans 13 residues. V dropped 5 bases and J dropped 1 base, with 8 bases sitting between them. Germline V gives CDR1 SGHTA, CDR2 FQGTGA. CDR3 amino acids: CASSRGGNTEAFF. CDR3 DNA: TGTGCCAGCAGCCGCGGGGGGAACACTGAAGCTTTCTTT.

A single count supports this clone. The chain is built from TRBV28 and TRBJ1-2; weak D call: TRBD1 (6 bases). V lost 4 bases and J 2 bases, leaving 14 bases between the germline ends. This CDR3 has 15 amino acids. Germline assignment: CDR1 MDHEN and CDR2 SYDVKM. CDR3 sequence: CASSSPGGRNYGYTF. The DNA of the CDR3 is TGTGCCAGCAGTTCTCCGGGGGGCCGAAACTATGGCTACACCTTC.

The chain recombines TRBV12-3 or TRBV12-4 with TRBJ1-2; TRBD1 matches at 8 bases. This CDR3 has 13 amino acids. V dropped 1 base and J dropped 5; count of bases not matched to a gene: 0. CDR3 DNA sequence: TGTGCCAGCAGTTTAGACAGGGGGTATGGCTACACCTTC. This encodes CASSLDRGYGYTF.

V usage is TRBV4-1 and J usage is TRBJ1-2; 7 bases align to TRBD1. Germline V gene lookup returns CDR1 MGHRA and CDR2 YSYEKL. CDR3 length equals 15 residues. J gave up 6 bases and V 4 bases, and 11 bases lay outside the gene matches. CDR3 DNA: TGCGCCAGCAGCCCACCTCAGGGGGTCGCTGATGGCTACACCTTC. Encoded protein: CASSPPQGVADGYTF.

This clone has just one count. The V call is TRBV19, the J call TRBJ1-3; D might be TRBD1 (5 bases). Trimming removed 4 bases at V and 0 bases at J, with 19 bases between. The germline gives CDR1 LNHDA, CDR2 SQIVND (reference sequence). The CDR3 extends over 18 amino acids. CDR3: CASSKGVVRGTSGNTIYF. The CDR3 nucleotides are TGTGCCAGTAGTAAGGGCGTGGTAAGGGGTACCTCTGGAAACACCATATATTTT. The whole variable domain, filled in from reference TRBV19 and TRBJ1-3, reads DGGITQSPKYLFRKEGQNVTLSCEQNLNHDAMYWYRQDPGQGLRLIYYSQIVNDFQKGDIAEGYSVSREKKESFPLTVTSAQKNPTAFYLCASSKGVVRGTSGNTIYFGEGSWLTVV.

V and J are TRBV3-1 (or the pseudogene TRBV3-2) and TRBJ1-2, with TRBD1 matching 8 bases. The CDR3 runs to 13 residues. Germline CDR1 reads LGHDT; CDR2 reads YNNKEL (reference sequence). V trimming: 4 bases; J trimming: 8 bases; junction bases outside the gene matches: 6. The CDR3 protein is CASSLGTGGGYTF. In DNA, the CDR3 is TGTGCCAGCAGCCTAGGGACAGGTGGAGGCTACACCTTC.

This clone was seen just once. The chain recombines TRBV7-2 with TRBJ2-3, with 8 bases aligning to TRBD1. This CDR3 contains 15 residues. Germline V CDR1 and CDR2: SGHTA, FQGNSA. Germline trimming cut 5 bases from V and 0 bases from J; bases unmatched to any gene: 4. CDR3 in DNA: TGTGCCAGCAGCCTGGGACAGGCTAGCACAGATACGCAGTATTTT. It codes for CASSLGQASTDTQYF.

The chain employs TRBV28 and TRBJ1-5, with TRBD1 matching over 8 bases. Germline lookup yields CDR1 MDHEN and CDR2 SYDVKM. This CDR3 is 15 amino acids long. V gave up 6 bases and J gave up 2 bases; unmatched junction bases: 6. The CDR3 DNA reads TGTGCCAGCAGGCCGACAGGGGAGGGCAATCAGCCCCAGCATTTT. Amino acids: CASRPTGEGNQPQHF.

The chain combines TRBV18 with TRBJ2-2; D is unclear. This CDR3 has 14 amino acids. Trimming cost V 1 base and J 2 bases, with 5 bases left between them. From germline, CDR1 is KGHSH and CDR2 LQKENI. CDR3 amino acids: CASSPRRNTGELFF. In nucleotides, the CDR3 is TGTGCCAGCTCACCACGGAGAAACACCGGGGAGCTGTTTTTT.

The rearrangement links TRBV9 to TRBJ1-2, with 8 bases aligning to TRBD1. With V trimmed by 4 bases and J by 7 bases, 12 bases remained unmatched. CDR1 and CDR2 from the germline V gene are SGDLS and YYNGEE. CDR3 length: 15 amino acids. The CDR3 DNA reads TGTGCCAGCAGCCCCCTCGGACAGGGAGGTCCTGGCTACACCTTC. This translates into CASSPLGQGGPGYTF.

Only a few counts were recorded for this clone. V is TRBV5-5 and J is TRBJ2-2; the D is unclear. CDR1 and CDR2 (germline): SGHKS, YYEKEE (reference sequence). This CDR3 has 13 amino acids. V dropped 4 bases and J dropped 1 base, with 5 bases sitting between them. The CDR3 here is CASSPQNTGELFF. CDR3 bases: TGTGCCAGCAGCCCCCAGAACACCGGGGAGCTGTTTTTT.

CDR3 residues: CASSSMTGFDSGELFF. The CDR3 DNA reads TGCGCCAGCAGCTCGATGACAGGGTTTGATTCCGGGGAGCTGTTTTTT. V is TRBV5-1 and J is TRBJ2-2; 7 bases map to TRBD1. Losses at the gene ends were 3 bases for V and 6 bases for J; bases not matched to a gene: 11. There are 16 residues in the CDR3. CDR1 is SGHRS, CDR2 YFSETQ, per germline.